These T cell receptor beta chains were read from a single sample in a study of siplizumab effects on memory and regulatory T cells. Using immunoSEQ multiplex PCR, the repertoire was profiled, and TCRdb retains in-frame clones only, with some absent. This sample has fewer than 130,000 clones, with 80% to 95% found just once. Sequenced material: CD4+ T cells sorted from blood. These receptors all stem from a human donor in good health. CDR3s leave out the opening cysteine and the closing phenylalanine or tryptophan. The order of the fields is V gene, D gene, clone size, CDR3 protein. A D gene is named only where the DNA matches it firmly. The listing skips clone size in some rows; elsewhere it reads once, few, many or a size class.

>TRBV5-1|.|.
ASSLAGTGGSPLH
>TRBV10-3|TRBD2|.
AISSGGLSTQY
>TRBV29-1|.|.
SVEGDTNTGELF
>TRBV5-1|.|.
ASSLGQLQETQY
>TRBV7-7|TRBD2|.
ASSSHPGLVMKNIQY
>TRBV11-1|.|.
ASSWAAATDTQY
>TRBV5-6|.|.
ASSSQGRNQPQH
>TRBV15|TRBD2|.
ATSRDGGWRETQY
>TRBV6-4|.|.
ASSDSRGTQQY
>TRBV5-1|.|.
ASSFRATDYGYT
>TRBV23-1|.|.
ASSQSRGTDTQY
>TRBV19|.|.
ASSIRTNYYGYT
>TRBV11-2|.|.
ASSAGPRGYT
>TRBV6-1|TRBD2|.
ASSESLAGVYEQY
>TRBV6-1|TRBD2|.
ASSRAGTSYEQY
>TRBV9|.|.
ASSVDPDGGYT
>TRBV7-9|TRBD2|.
ASRASGNQETQY
>TRBV4-1|.|.
ASSPPGLNYGYT
>TRBV18|.|.
ASSPPAGATEAF
>TRBV14|TRBD1|.
ASSLLGQGTDTQY
>TRBV7-2|.|.
ASSSRDNLLYEQY
>TRBV7-8|.|once
ASSLEGLGANQPQH
>TRBV7-8|.|.
ASSLSVSSYEQY
>TRBV2|.|.
ASTRKRNQETQY
>TRBV19|TRBD1|once
ASSILQGANTQY
>TRBV19|.|.
ASSIVRRPETQY
>TRBV5-5|TRBD1|once
ASSLRTGEKHQPQH
>TRBV21-1|.|.
ASSKSYIRNYEQY
>TRBV6-1|TRBD1|.
ASSAHAGGASGNTIY
>TRBV19|TRBD1|once
ASSPGQGTNTGELF
>TRBV25-1|.|.
ASSERGYEQY
>TRBV19|.|.
ASSIGLGVGNQPQH
>TRBV10-3|TRBD1|.
AIRRTGLNSTDTQY
>TRBV7-2|TRBD1|.
ASSLGTGYNSPLH
>TRBV6-5|TRBD1|.
ASTRDRDGYT
>TRBV11-3|TRBD2|.
ASSLGAGLAGVGTDTQY
>TRBV12-5|TRBD1|.
ASGLVLGRGQATGELF
>TRBV28|.|.
ASSPRGTSSTDTQY
>TRBV7-8|.|.
ASSLAPRGASNQPQH
>TRBV6-1|.|once
ASSETPGTDYGYT
>TRBV25-1|TRBD1|.
ASSATAGQGEGGNTIY
>TRBV7-3|.|.
ASSPHTGTRGWDTQY
>TRBV2|.|.
ASKLTAVNTEAF
>TRBV6-5|TRBD1|.
ASSPHGDRSAQY
>TRBV5-1|.|once
ASSFQGSGTDTQY
>TRBV5-8|TRBD1|.
ASSPYRGREKLF
>TRBV30|.|.
AWSFSSNQPQH
>TRBV27|.|.
ASSLSPFRGRNTEAF
>TRBV25-1|.|.
ASSEPGGRSYEQY
>TRBV15|.|.
ATSLTVGNTIY
>TRBV5-1|.|.
ASSFETSGQGGDTQY
>TRBV5-1|.|.
ASTLGEESYEQY
>TRBV10-1|.|.
ASSERGNYEQY
>TRBV5-1|.|.
ASSFIRGETEAF
>TRBV5-1|.|.
ASSMRWGETQY